This T cell receptor (beta chain) was sequenced for a study of cytomegalovirus exposure and HLA in healthy donors. The primer mix had 60 Vbeta and 13 Jbeta primers. Assay: immunoSEQ multiplex PCR; the TCRdb copy retains only in-frame clones and omits some. This sample's table has some 110,000 clones. The ends lost 0 bases at V and 12 bases at J; junction bases unmatched: 4. CDR3 length equals 13 residues. Per the germline V gene, CDR1 is LGHNA and CDR2 is YSLEER. This chain joins TRBV4-3 and TRBJ2-1; 8 bases map to TRBD2. The specimen was PBMCs. This TCR was recovered from a man younger than 40 in good health and CMV-seronegative. Here the CDR3 DNA reads TGCGCCAGCAGCCAAGATTACGGGGGGGGGCAGTTCTTC. Protein product: CASSQDYGGGQFF.